This TCR beta chain was sequenced for a study of blood T cell repertoires in COVID-19. For the study at large: From the United States, Italy and Spain came samples of acute and convalescent COVID-19. T cells, B-cell-depleted T cells, or PBMCs provided the cDNA or gDNA that served as material.

Sequencing was performed with immunoSEQ multiplex PCR; in TCRdb, only in-frame clones are kept and a portion is missing. The table includes roughly 76,000 clones, roughly four fifths detected once. CDR1 MDHEN and CDR2 SYDVKM come from the germline V gene. The length of the CDR3 is 12 residues. V lost 11 bases and J 6 bases, leaving 16 bases between the germline ends. V is TRBV28 and J is TRBJ1-2; weak D call: TRBD1 (6 bases). This clonotype was sampled from a man aged 65 to 85 with acute or convalescent COVID-19. The sample comprised peripheral blood. The chain's CDR3 is CASTGQGNGYTF. The CDR3 DNA is TGTGCCTCCACCGGGCAGGGGAATGGCTACACCTTC.